Reported below is one TCR beta chain. Its antigen is currently unknown. The sample originates from a study of cytomegalovirus exposure and HLA in healthy donors. The PCR employed 60 Vbeta primers together with 13 Jbeta primers. The method was immunoSEQ multiplex PCR; TCRdb's version includes in-frame clones alone and lacks a portion of them. The data hold 140,000 to 150,000 clones, with over 75% observed a single time. Trimming cost V 0 bases and J 4 bases; bases outside gene matches: 3. CDR1 is MNHEY, CDR2 SVGAGI, per germline. This CDR3 has 14 amino acids. Study-wide results and caveats: Follow-up analysis found HLA locus-dependent TCR association rates, highest for DRB1 and lowest for HLA-C.

J is TRBJ2-7 and V is TRBV6-5, with TRBD1 matching 7 bases. The origin of this receptor is a woman between 25 and 40 years old in good health and CMV-seronegative. Sequencing input: PBMCs. Here the CDR3 reads CASSYSRQGYEQYF. The CDR3 DNA is TGTGCCAGCAGTTACTCGAGACAGGGATACGAGCAGTACTTC.